What follows are 16 T cell receptor beta chains derived from one specimen sequenced in a study of cytomegalovirus exposure and HLA in healthy donors. Sequencing used immunoSEQ multiplex PCR; TCRdb keeps in-frame clones, though not all of them. The table shows fewer than 200,000 clones, with about 80% occurring only once. Material: PBMCs. These receptors were taken from a woman aged 18-29 years in good health and CMV-seropositive.

The J gene is TRBJ2-1, the V gene TRBV4-3; 12 positions match TRBD1. Germline-derived CDR1 and CDR2 are LGHNA and YSLEER. CDR3 length: 17 residues. J was trimmed by 9 bases and V by 0 bases; bases with no gene match: 9. CDR3 coding DNA: TGCGCCAGCAGCCAAGATGCCCGGGACAGGGGGCGGATTGAGCAGTTCTTC. Translated, it gives CASSQDARDRGRIEQFF.

This chain connects TRBV27 to TRBJ2-7; no clear D gene. Trimming shortened V by 4 bases and J by 1 base, and 14 bases separated the two germline ends. There are 15 residues in the CDR3. Germline CDR1 is MNHEY and CDR2 is SMNVEV (reference sequence). CDR3 nucleotides: TGTGCCAGCAGTTCGAAACCGGCGGTGTCCTACGAGCAGTACTTC. Encoded protein: CASSSKPAVSYEQYF.

V is TRBV6-5 and J is TRBJ1-1, with TRBD1 identical over 7 bases. This CDR3 spans 15 amino acids. After removal of 7 bases from V and 1 base from J, the junction contained 9 bases not matched to a gene. Looked up from germline, CDR1 is MNHEY and CDR2 is SVGAGI. The CDR3 is CASTRASGGNTEAFF. CDR3 in DNA: TGTGCCAGCACCCGCGCCTCAGGGGGGAACACTGAAGCTTTCTTT.

In this sample, this clone turned up a few times. The J gene is TRBJ2-1, the V gene TRBV6-6, with D possibly being TRBD2 (6 bases). From germline, CDR1 is MNHNY and CDR2 SVGAGI (reference sequence). The CDR3 loop spans 13 amino acids. The V gene lost 6 bases and the J gene lost 4 bases, with 10 bases spanning the gap. For the CDR3, the DNA is TGTGCCAGCAGCGGACTACTTTACAATGAGCAGTTCTTC. This sequence encodes CASSGLLYNEQFF.

This clone was recorded only once. The gene calls are TRBV2 and TRBJ2-1; 8 bases match TRBD2. This CDR3 is 15 amino acids long. CDR1 and CDR2 (germline): SNHLY, FYNNEI. J gave up 4 bases and V 4 bases, and 6 bases lay outside the gene matches. CDR3 nucleotide sequence: TGTGCCAGCAGTGTAGGCGGGGGGACGTACAATGAGCAGTTCTTC. Translation gives CASSVGGGTYNEQFF.

V and J are TRBV15 and TRBJ1-4, with TRBD1 as a possible D gene (6 bases). The germline gives CDR1 LNHNV, CDR2 YYDKDF (reference sequence). CDR3 length: 14 amino acids. The germline V and J ends were trimmed by 4 bases and 8 bases, with 14 bases remaining between them. The CDR3: CATSTNRVREKLFF. In nucleotides, the CDR3 is TGTGCCACCAGCACCAACAGGGTTCGGGAAAAACTGTTTTTT.

This clone came up a few times. The chain uses TRBV5-4 and TRBJ1-2; a weak D match, TRBD1 (6 bases). Germline lookup yields CDR1 SGHNT and CDR2 YYREEE (reference sequence). CDR3 length: 13 residues. Trimming took 2 bases from V and 8 from J, leaving 13 bases between them. The CDR3 is CASSFTGLGGYTF. The CDR3 nucleotides read TGTGCCAGCAGCTTTACAGGGTTGGGGGGCTACACCTTC.

The chain is built from TRBV27 and TRBJ1-3; D not certain. This CDR3 is built from 12 residues. Germline CDR1 reads MNHEY; CDR2 reads SMNVEV (reference sequence). V gave up 5 bases and J gave up 4 bases, with 6 bases separating them. As DNA, the CDR3 is TGTGCCAGCAGTCTCCCCGGAAACACCATATATTTT. It translates to CASSLPGNTIYF.

This clone was seen ten or more times. The genes are TRBV5-1 and TRBJ2-7, with unresolved D. The CDR3 has 13 residues. CDR1 is SGHRS and CDR2 is YFSETQ in the germline V gene. Trimming cost V 0 bases and J 3 bases, with 7 bases left between them. As DNA, the CDR3 is TGCGCCAGCAGCTTGGCCTACAGCTACGAGCAGTACTTC. Translating it yields CASSLAYSYEQYF. Filled out from reference TRBV5-1 and TRBJ2-7, the complete variable domain reads KAGVTQTPRYLIKTRGQQVTLSCSPISGHRSVSWYQQTPGQGLQFLFEYFSETQRNKGNFPGRFSGRQFSNSRSEMNVSTLELGDSALYLCASSLAYSYEQYFGPGTRLTVT.

Only a few counts were recorded for this clone. The V gene is TRBV7-9, the J gene TRBJ2-7; no firm D call. The germline V and J ends were trimmed by 0 bases and 6 bases, with 6 bases remaining between them. This CDR3 comprises 12 residues. CDR1 is SEHNR, CDR2 FQNEAQ, per germline (reference sequence). CDR3 residues: CASSLANSEQYF. CDR3 in DNA: TGTGCCAGCAGCTTAGCGAATAGCGAGCAGTACTTC.

The chain links TRBV5-1 to TRBJ1-3; D is unresolved. V dropped 4 bases and J dropped 6 bases, with 14 bases sitting between them. Germline CDR1 reads SGHRS; CDR2 reads YFSETQ. The length of the CDR3 is 14 residues. The CDR3 nucleotides read TGCGCCAGCAGCCCCACGGGTCTAGAAAACACCATATATTTT. Translated: CASSPTGLENTIYF.

The chain employs TRBV4-1 and TRBJ2-1, with TRBD1 matching over 8 bases. The ends lost 2 bases at V and 9 bases at J; junction bases unmatched: 12. The germline gives CDR1 MGHRA, CDR2 YSYEKL. CDR3 length: 16 residues. CDR3 loop: CASSQPTMTGVGEQFF. The CDR3 DNA is TGCGCCAGCAGCCAACCTACCATGACAGGGGTGGGTGAGCAGTTCTTC.

The chain employs TRBV18 and TRBJ2-7; maybe TRBD1 (6 bases). CDR1 is KGHSH and CDR2 is LQKENI in the germline V gene. The CDR3 consists of 14 residues. Trimming removed 3 bases from V and 7 bases from J, with 16 bases in between. CDR3 region: CASSPLSPGAEQYF. The CDR3, as DNA: TGTGCCAGCTCACCCCTTTCCCCAGGGGCTGAGCAGTACTTC.

This clone was found once. This chain joins TRBV9 and TRBJ1-1; 8 nucleotides match TRBD1. Trimming removed 0 bases from V and 5 bases from J; junction bases left unmatched: 0. The CDR3 spans 13 residues. The germline V gene has CDR1 SGDLS and CDR2 YYNGEE. For the CDR3, the DNA is TGTGCCAGCAGCGTAGGACAGGGGACTGAAGCTTTCTTT. It yields the protein CASSVGQGTEAFF.

The rearrangement links TRBV6-1 to TRBJ2-1; 8 bases map to TRBD2. The CDR3 loop spans 15 amino acids. J gave up 5 bases and V 1 base, and 4 bases lay outside the gene matches. CDR1 MNHNS and CDR2 SASEGT come from the germline V gene. The CDR3 loop is CASSEVLAGNNEQFF. CDR3 nucleotide sequence: TGTGCCAGCAGTGAAGTATTAGCGGGGAACAATGAGCAGTTCTTC.

This clone was found once. The V and J genes are TRBV7-3 and TRBJ1-1, with no clear D. The V and J ends lost 8 bases and 1 base respectively, with 11 bases between them. This CDR3 is built from 13 residues. The germline V gene has CDR1 SGHTA and CDR2 FQGTGA. The CDR3 DNA reads as TGTGCCAGCGGAGTAGGCCCGAACACTGAAGCTTTCTTT. Protein product: CASGVGPNTEAFF.